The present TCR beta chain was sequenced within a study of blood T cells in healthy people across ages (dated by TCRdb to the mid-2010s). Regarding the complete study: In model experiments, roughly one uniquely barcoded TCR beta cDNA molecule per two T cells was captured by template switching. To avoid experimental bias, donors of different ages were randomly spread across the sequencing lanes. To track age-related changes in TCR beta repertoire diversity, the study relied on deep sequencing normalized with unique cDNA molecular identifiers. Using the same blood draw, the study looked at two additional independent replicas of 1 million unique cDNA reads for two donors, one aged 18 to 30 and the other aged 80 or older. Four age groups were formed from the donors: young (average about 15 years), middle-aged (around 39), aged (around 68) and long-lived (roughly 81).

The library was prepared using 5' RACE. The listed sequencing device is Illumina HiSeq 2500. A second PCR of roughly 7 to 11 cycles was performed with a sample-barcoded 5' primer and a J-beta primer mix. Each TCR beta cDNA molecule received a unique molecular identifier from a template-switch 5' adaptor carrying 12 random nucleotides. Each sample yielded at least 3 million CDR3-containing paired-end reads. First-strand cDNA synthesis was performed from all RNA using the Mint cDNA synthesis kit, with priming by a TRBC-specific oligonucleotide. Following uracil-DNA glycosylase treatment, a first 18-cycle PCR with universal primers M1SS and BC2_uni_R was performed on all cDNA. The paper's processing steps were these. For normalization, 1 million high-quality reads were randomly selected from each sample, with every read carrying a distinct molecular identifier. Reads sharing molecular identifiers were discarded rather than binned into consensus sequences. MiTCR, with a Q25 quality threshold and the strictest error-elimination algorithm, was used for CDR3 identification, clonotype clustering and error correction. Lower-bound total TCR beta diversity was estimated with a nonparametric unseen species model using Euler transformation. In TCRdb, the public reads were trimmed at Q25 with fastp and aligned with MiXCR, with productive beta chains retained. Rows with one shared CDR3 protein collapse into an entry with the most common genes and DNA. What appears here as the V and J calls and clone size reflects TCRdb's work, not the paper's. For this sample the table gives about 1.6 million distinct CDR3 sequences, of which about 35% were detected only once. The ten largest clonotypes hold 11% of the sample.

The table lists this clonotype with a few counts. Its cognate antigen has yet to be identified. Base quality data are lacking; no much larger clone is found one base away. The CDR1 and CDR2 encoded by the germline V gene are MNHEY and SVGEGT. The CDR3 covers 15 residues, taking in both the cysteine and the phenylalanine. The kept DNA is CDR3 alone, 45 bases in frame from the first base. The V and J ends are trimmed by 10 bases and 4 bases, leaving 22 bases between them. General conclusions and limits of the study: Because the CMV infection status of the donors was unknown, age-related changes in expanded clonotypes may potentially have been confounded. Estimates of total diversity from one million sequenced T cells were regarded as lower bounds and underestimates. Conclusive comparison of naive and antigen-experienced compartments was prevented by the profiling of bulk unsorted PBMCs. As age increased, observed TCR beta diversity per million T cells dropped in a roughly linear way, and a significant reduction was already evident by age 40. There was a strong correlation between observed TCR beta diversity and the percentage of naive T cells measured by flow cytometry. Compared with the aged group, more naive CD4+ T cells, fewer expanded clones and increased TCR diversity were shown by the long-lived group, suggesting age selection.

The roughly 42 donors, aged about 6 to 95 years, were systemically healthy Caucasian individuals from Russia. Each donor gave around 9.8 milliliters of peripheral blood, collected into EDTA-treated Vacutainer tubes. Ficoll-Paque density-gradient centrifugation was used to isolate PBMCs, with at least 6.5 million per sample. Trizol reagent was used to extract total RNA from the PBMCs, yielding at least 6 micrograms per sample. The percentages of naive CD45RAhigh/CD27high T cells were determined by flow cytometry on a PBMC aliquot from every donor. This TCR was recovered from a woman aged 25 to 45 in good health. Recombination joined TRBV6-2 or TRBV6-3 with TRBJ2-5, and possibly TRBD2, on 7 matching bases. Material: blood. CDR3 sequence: CATKRSGGRGETQYF. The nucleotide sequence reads TGTGCCACCAAGCGATCCGGGGGGCGGGGAGAGACCCAGTACTTC.